Reported below is one T cell receptor (beta chain). Its antigen is not identified. This record belongs to a study of T cell repertoires in cytomegalovirus infection. Study background: Selection of CMV epitopes for the study included recently identified HLA-C-restricted and well-studied HLA-B-restricted ones.

With 3 bases clipped from V and 6 bases from J, the junction kept 11 bases outside the gene matches. The CDR3 runs to 16 residues. Germline CDR1 and CDR2: SGHVS and FNYEAQ. Via MiXCR, TCRdb re-called the reads, giving one row per CDR3 protein. The data show 40,000 to 60,000 distinct CDR3 sequences, about 20% seen once. Study observations and caveats: Within the response measured ex vivo, HLA-C-restricted CMV-specific TCR beta clonotypes were dominant.

The rearrangement joins TRBV7-6 to TRBJ2-1; 7 positions agree with TRBD2. Specimen: CD8+ T cells from cultured PBMCs, collected from culture after CMV antigen stimulation. This clonotype was sampled from a human donor in good health (CMV status not recorded). Some clones in this sample may be carry-over from other donors' samples. CDR3 nucleotides: TGTGCCAGCAGCTTCCCTATGAGCGGGGAGGCCAATGAGCAGTTCTTC. Protein: CASSFPMSGEANEQFF.